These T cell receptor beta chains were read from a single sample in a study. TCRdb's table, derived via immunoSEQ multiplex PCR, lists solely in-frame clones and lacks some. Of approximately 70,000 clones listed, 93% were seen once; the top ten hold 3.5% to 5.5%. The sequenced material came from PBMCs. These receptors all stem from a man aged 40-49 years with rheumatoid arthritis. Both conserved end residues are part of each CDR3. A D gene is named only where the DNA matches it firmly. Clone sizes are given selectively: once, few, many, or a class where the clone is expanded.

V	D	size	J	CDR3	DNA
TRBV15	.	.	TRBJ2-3	CATSSPGHEPQYF	TGTGCCACCAGCAGTCCCGGACACGAGCCGCAGTATTTT
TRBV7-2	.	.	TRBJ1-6	CASSPSGADNSPLHF	TGTGCCAGCAGCCCTTCGGGGGCGGATAATTCACCCCTCCACTTT
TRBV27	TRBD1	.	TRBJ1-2	CASRGTGRYGYTF	TGTGCCAGCAGGGGGACAGGTCGCTATGGCTACACCTTC
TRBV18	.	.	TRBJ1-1	CASSLRQMNTEAFF	TGTGCCAGCTCACTCCGACAGATGAACACTGAAGCTTTCTTT
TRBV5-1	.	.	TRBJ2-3	CASSLYFADTQYF	TGCGCCAGCAGCTTATATTTTGCAGATACGCAGTATTTT
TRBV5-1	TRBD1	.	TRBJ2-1	CASSSGTGGLNEQFF	TGCGCCAGCAGCTCCGGGACAGGGGGCTTAAATGAGCAGTTCTTC
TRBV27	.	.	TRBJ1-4	CASGGGGGEKLFF	TGTGCCAGCGGGGGCGGGGGCGGTGAAAAACTGTTTTTT
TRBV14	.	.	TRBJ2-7	CASSQEAVVSYEQYF	TGTGCCAGCAGCCAAGAGGCCGTCGTTTCCTACGAGCAGTACTTC
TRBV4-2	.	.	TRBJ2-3	CASSQRGPVPFLDTQYF	TGTGCCAGCAGCCAAAGGGGACCAGTCCCCTTTTTGGATACGCAGTATTTT
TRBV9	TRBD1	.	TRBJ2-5	CASSFSPGLGGEETQYF	TGTGCCAGCAGCTTTTCTCCGGGCCTAGGGGGCGAAGAGACCCAGTACTTC
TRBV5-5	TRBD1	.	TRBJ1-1	CASSTGQGLEAFF	TGTGCCAGCAGCACCGGACAGGGCCTTGAAGCTTTCTTT
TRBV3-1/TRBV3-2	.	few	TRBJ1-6	CASSPQLILYNSPLHF	TGTGCCAGCAGCCCCCAGCTAATTCTCTATAATTCACCCCTCCACTTT
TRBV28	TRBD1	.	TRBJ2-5	CASSRQGIRTQYF	TGTGCCAGCAGCAGACAGGGGATTAGGACCCAGTACTTC
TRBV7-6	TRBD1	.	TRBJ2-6	CASRVKGQGAFSGANVLTF	TGTGCCAGCAGGGTTAAGGGACAGGGGGCATTCTCTGGGGCCAACGTCCTGACTTTC
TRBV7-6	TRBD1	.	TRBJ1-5	CASSLRAGGSQPQHF	TGTGCCAGCAGCTTAAGGGCAGGGGGGAGTCAGCCCCAGCATTTT
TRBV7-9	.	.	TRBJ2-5	CASSSYAGVQETQYF	TGTGCCAGCAGCTCATACGCAGGGGTCCAAGAGACCCAGTACTTC
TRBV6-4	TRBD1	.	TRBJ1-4	CASSAGAGTGGEKLFF	TGTGCCAGCAGTGCGGGAGCCGGGACAGGGGGTGAAAAACTGTTTTTT
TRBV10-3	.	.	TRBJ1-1	CAISDQAQNTEAFF	TGTGCCATCAGTGATCAGGCCCAGAACACTGAAGCTTTCTTT
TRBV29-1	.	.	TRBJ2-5	CSVEEGRRRTQYF	TGCAGCGTTGAGGAGGGACGGCGTCGGACCCAGTACTTC
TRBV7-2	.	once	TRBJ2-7	CASSLVPQIYEQYF	TGTGCCAGCAGCTTAGTCCCCCAGATCTACGAGCAGTACTTC
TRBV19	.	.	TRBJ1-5	CASSIAQVGHQPQHF	TGTGCCAGTAGTATAGCCCAGGTTGGGCATCAGCCCCAGCATTTT
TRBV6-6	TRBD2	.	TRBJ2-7	CASFGAGSYEQYF	TGTGCCAGCTTCGGAGCGGGATCCTACGAGCAGTACTTC
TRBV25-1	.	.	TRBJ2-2	CASRRAEELFF	TGTGCCAGCAGGCGTGCAGAGGAGCTGTTTTTT
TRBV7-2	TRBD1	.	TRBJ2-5	CASSFGTGGETQYF	TGTGCCAGCAGCTTCGGGACAGGAGGGGAGACCCAGTACTTC
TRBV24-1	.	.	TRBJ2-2	CATSASPGSPNTGELFF	TGTGCCACCAGTGCCTCACCCGGGAGCCCCAACACCGGGGAGCTGTTTTTT
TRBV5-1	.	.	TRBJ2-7	CASSSETGYEQYF	TGCGCCAGCAGCTCGGAGACAGGCTACGAGCAGTACTTC
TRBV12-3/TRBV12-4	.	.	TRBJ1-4	CASSPNNEKLFF	TGTGCCAGCAGTCCGAATAATGAAAAACTGTTTTTT
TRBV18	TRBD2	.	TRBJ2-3	CASSPAGTSRTDTQYF	TGTGCCAGCTCACCAGCCGGGACTAGCAGAACAGATACGCAGTATTTT
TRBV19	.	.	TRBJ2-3	CASTPLWGQTDTQYF	TGTGCCAGTACCCCCCTGTGGGGGCAGACAGATACGCAGTATTTT